These 8 T cell receptor beta chains were all obtained from the same sample, sequenced in a study of cytomegalovirus exposure and HLA in healthy donors. The PCR contained 60 Vbeta and 13 Jbeta primers. The repertoire was sequenced with immunoSEQ multiplex PCR; TCRdb's copy has only in-frame clones and lacks some. Of around 110,000 clones listed, 74% are singletons. The sample comprised PBMCs. These receptors originate from a man aged 25-40 years in good health and CMV-seropositive.

This clone was picked up one time. V usage is TRBV19 and J usage is TRBJ2-7, with D possibly being TRBD1 (6 bases). The germline V gene encodes CDR1 LNHDA and CDR2 SQIVND (reference sequence). The CDR3 contains 15 residues. The V end lost 4 bases, the J end lost 3 bases, and 16 bases lay between the germline ends. CDR3 residues: CASSNSQGSRYEQYF. The CDR3 DNA is TGTGCCAGTAGTAATAGCCAGGGGTCCCGCTACGAGCAGTACTTC.

This chain joins TRBV19 and TRBJ2-1; 13 bases fit TRBD2. The CDR3 totals 14 residues. Losses at the gene ends were 7 bases for V and 6 bases for J; bases not matched to a gene: 3. CDR1 is LNHDA, CDR2 SQIVND, per germline (reference sequence). The DNA for the CDR3 is TGTGCCAGTAAGACTAGCGGGGGGTTCAATGAGCAGTTCTTC. Its translation: CASKTSGGFNEQFF.

CDR3 in amino acids: CASSSGQTNEKLFF. CDR3 bases: TGTGCCAGCAGTTCCGGACAGACCAATGAAAAACTGTTTTTT. This chain joins TRBV28 and TRBJ1-4, with D possibly being TRBD1 (6 bases). V lost 4 bases and J lost 5, with 11 bases in between. Germline lookup yields CDR1 MDHEN and CDR2 SYDVKM. The CDR3 has 14 amino acids. Full variable domain (missing parts from reference TRBV28 and TRBJ1-4): DVKVTQSSRYLVKRTGEKVFLECVQDMDHENMFWYRQDPGLGLRLIYFSYDVKMKEKGDIPEGYSVSREKKERFSLILESASTNQTSMYLCASSSGQTNEKLFFGSGTQLSVL.

The CDR3: CSSLRDSEAFF. CDR3 DNA sequence: TGCAGCTCCCTACGGGATTCTGAAGCTTTCTTT. The V call is TRBV20-1, the J call TRBJ1-1; D remains unclear. The CDR3 consists of 11 residues. Germline loops: CDR1 DFQATT, CDR2 SNEGSKA (reference sequence).

The chain recombines TRBV9 with TRBJ2-3; tentatively, D is TRBD2 (7 bases). V lost 3 bases and J 4 bases, leaving 15 bases between the germline ends. The CDR3 is 15 residues long. CDR1 is SGDLS and CDR2 is YYNGEE in the germline V gene. CDR3 sequence (DNA): TGTGCCAGCAGCGCCCTTGGGGGGGCCGCAGATACGCAGTATTTT. Translated, it gives CASSALGGAADTQYF.

The CDR3 bases are TGTGCCAGCAGCAGAGCGGGGGGGTTGCAAGAGACCCAGTACTTC. This gives the protein CASSRAGGLQETQYF. The J gene is TRBJ2-5, the V gene TRBV2; 10 nucleotides match TRBD2. The ends lost 6 bases at V and 2 bases at J; junction bases unmatched: 6. Germline CDR1 reads SNHLY; CDR2 reads FYNNEI. The CDR3 covers 15 residues. Complete variable domain (other parts from reference TRBV2 and TRBJ2-5): EPEVTQTPSHQVTQMGQEVILRCVPISNHLYFYWYRQILGQKVEFLVSFYNNEISEKSEIFDDQFSVERPDGSNFTLKIRSTKLEDSAMYFCASSRAGGLQETQYFGPGTRLLVL.

Only a few counts were recorded for this clone. The rearrangement joins TRBV5-1 to TRBJ2-7; TRBD1 matches 7 bases. Germline values: CDR1 SGHRS, CDR2 YFSETQ. V was pared by 4 bases and J by 7 bases, with 14 bases of the junction left unmatched. This CDR3 spans 15 amino acids. The CDR3 reads CASSQETGPGWEQYF. CDR3 in DNA: TGCGCCAGCAGCCAGGAGACAGGGCCGGGTTGGGAGCAGTACTTC.

Of note for this clone: This sample also contains other DNA sequences that code for the same CDR3. This chain uses TRBV7-9 with TRBJ2-7; D may be TRBD2 (5 bases). The CDR3 sequence is 13 residues long. The V and J ends lost 7 bases and 2 bases respectively, with 12 bases between them. Germline lookup yields CDR1 SEHNR and CDR2 FQNEAQ (reference sequence). The CDR3 protein is CASTRTGTYEQYF. CDR3 sequence (DNA): TGTGCCAGCACCAGGACTGGCACCTACGAGCAGTACTTC.